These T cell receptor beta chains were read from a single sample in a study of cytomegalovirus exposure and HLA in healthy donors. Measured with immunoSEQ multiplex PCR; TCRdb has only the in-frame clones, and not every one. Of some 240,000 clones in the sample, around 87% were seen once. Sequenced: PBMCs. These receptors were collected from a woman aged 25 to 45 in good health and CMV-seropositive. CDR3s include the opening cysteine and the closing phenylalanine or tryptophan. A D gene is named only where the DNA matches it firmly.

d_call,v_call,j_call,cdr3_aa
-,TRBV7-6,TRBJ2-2,CASSWDSNTGELFF
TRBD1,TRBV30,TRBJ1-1,CAWRKGAKTEAFF
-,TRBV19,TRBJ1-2,CASSMGAAVGYTF
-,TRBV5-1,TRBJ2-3,CASSVDRSTDTQYF
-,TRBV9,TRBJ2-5,CASSSGQNQETQYF
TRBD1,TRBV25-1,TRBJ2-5,CASSEWGTGKETQYF
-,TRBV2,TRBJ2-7,CASSDGPGSYEQYF
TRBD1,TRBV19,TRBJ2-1,CASSIDRGVYNEQFF
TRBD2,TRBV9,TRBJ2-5,CASSVGGSGLAGGETQYF
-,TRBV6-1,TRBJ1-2,CASSDLIQGSYGYTF
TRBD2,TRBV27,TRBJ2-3,CESREVIPSTDTQYF
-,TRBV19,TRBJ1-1,CASSIGYMNTEAFF
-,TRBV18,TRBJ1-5,CASSPFGASNQPQHF
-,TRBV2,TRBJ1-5,CASMLRGSNQPQHF
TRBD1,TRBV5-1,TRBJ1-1,CASSFFQGAHTEAFF
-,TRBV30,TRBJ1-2,CAWSLQGLSYGYTF
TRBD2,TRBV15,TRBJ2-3,CATSRDAAGGSTDTQYF
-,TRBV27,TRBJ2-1,CASTLSPTGPSYNEQFF
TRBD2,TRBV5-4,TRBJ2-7,CASSKGLAGAASYEQYF
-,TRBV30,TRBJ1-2,CAWSEWAINYGYTF
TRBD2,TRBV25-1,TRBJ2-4,CASSPWGLAGDPGNIQYF
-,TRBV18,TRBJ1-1,CASSSRTARNTEAFF
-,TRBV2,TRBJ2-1,CASSEGRAKSSYNEQFF
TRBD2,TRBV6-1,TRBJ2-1,CASSFSGVTYNEQFF
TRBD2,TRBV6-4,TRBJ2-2,CASSVEAGANTGELFF
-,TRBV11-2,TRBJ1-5,CASSLDMSNQPQHF